This T cell receptor beta chain stems from a study of technical replicates of blood from a handful of donors. Libraries were prepared by immunoSEQ multiplex PCR; TCRdb keeps only in-frame clonotypes and omits some of them. Here the sample spans 55,000 to 75,000 clones, 92% being singletons. Germline V lookup: CDR1 SGHNT, CDR2 YENEEA. The CDR3 is 19 residues long. Germline trimming cut 4 bases from V and 4 bases from J; bases unmatched to any gene: 18. The clonotype originates from a human donor in good health. Some clones in this sample may be carry-over from other donors' samples. Sequences were obtained from PBMCs. This chain connects TRBV11-3 to TRBJ2-3; 9 nucleotides match TRBD2. This CDR3 is CASSSPERGAAETADTQYF. In nucleotides, the CDR3 is TGTGCCAGCAGCTCCCCGGAGCGGGGGGCCGCTGAGACGGCAGATACGCAGTATTTT.